This TCR beta chain was captured in a study of CXCR3-negative and CXCR3-positive naive CD8 T cells. Study-wide findings and caveats: Greater hydrophobicity was found in TRB CDR3s of CXCR3-positive naive cells than of CXCR3-negative naive cells. Memory CD8+ cells showed much lower diversity, while both naive subsets were comparably high.

Through 5' RACE with UMI labels, the TRB cDNA libraries were prepared. TCRdb reprocessed the 5' RACE reads, with one entry per CDR3 protein and no DNA. The sample holds tens of thousands of distinct CDR3 sequences. Comments on this clonotype: Its antigen is not identified.

The length of the CDR3 is 16 residues. The germline gives CDR1 MNHNY, CDR2 SVGAGI (reference sequence). By phenotype, naive CD8+ T cells were CD45RO-CCR7+CD27+CD95-. This sequence originates from a human donor in good health. Some clones in this sample may be carry-over from other donors' samples. The chain carries TRBV6-6 and TRBJ2-7; TCRdb selects TRBD2, and the lack of DNA leaves this call unchecked. Sequencing was done on a sample of naive CXCR3+ CD8+ T cells from blood. Subset given: CD45RO-CCR7+CD27+CD95- naive CD8+ T cells expressing CXCR3 (TNR3+). The CDR3 loop reads CASSYSIASKAYEQYF.